This TCR beta chain was profiled in a study of control samples from healthy donors and cancer patients. Assay: immunoSEQ multiplex PCR; the TCRdb copy retains only in-frame clones and omits some. The repertoire holds about 70,000 clones, around 82% seen once, with under 30% in the top ten. This CDR3 spans 13 amino acids. Trimming cost V 4 bases and J 4 bases; bases outside gene matches: 3. Germline loops: CDR1 SEHNR, CDR2 FQNEAQ (reference sequence). This TCR derives from a man in his fifties or sixties in good health. The specimen was blood. This sequence joins TRBV7-9 and TRBJ1-2; 7 bases align to TRBD1. The CDR3 loop reads CASSWGQSYGYTF. For the CDR3, the DNA is TGTGCCAGCAGCTGGGGACAGTCCTATGGCTACACCTTC.